The 12 T cell receptor beta chains given below trace back to one sample, sequenced in a study of cytomegalovirus exposure and HLA in healthy donors (dated by TCRdb to the late 2010s). The receptor library was made with the immunoSEQ multiplex PCR assay. Here the immuneACCESS table is served through TCRdb, limited to in-frame sequences with V and J called. Missing clones are a known gap in these copies; in checked studies unresolved V genes cover under half, and the rest lacks a known reason. This sample comprises about 140,000 clones, around 85% of them detected only once. The top ten constitute just under 3% of the sample. The sample comprised PBMCs. These receptor sequences come from a young man in good health and CMV-seronegative.

The chain carries TRBV28 and TRBJ2-7; D gene uncertain. V lost 9 bases and J 6 bases, leaving 12 bases between the germline ends. Germline assignment: CDR1 MDHEN and CDR2 SYDVKM. This CDR3 is 11 amino acids long. The CDR3 bases are TGTGCCAGTCAAGCCCGTACCGAGCAGTACTTC. Protein: CASQARTEQYF.

The genes are TRBV19 and TRBJ2-7; 8 positions match TRBD1. V was pared by 8 bases and J by 2 bases, with 8 bases of the junction left unmatched. The CDR3 spans 14 residues. CDR1 and CDR2 (germline): LNHDA, SQIVND (reference sequence). This CDR3 reads CASSLGQGPYEQYF. The CDR3 bases are TGTGCCAGTTCCCTCGGACAGGGCCCCTACGAGCAGTACTTC.

The gene calls are TRBV5-5 and TRBJ1-1; D might be TRBD1 (5 bases). V was trimmed by 2 bases and J by 4 bases, leaving 15 bases between them. CDR1 and CDR2 from the germline V gene are SGHKS and YYEKEE (reference sequence). This CDR3 is built from 15 residues. CDR3 DNA: TGTGCCAGCAGCTTAAGTATACAGGAGAGCACTGAAGCTTTCTTT. Translating gives CASSLSIQESTEAFF.

The chain has TRBV28 and TRBJ2-1, with TRBD2 matching over 9 bases. The J segment lost 7 bases and the V segment lost 2 bases, leaving 3 bases of the junction unmatched. CDR1 and CDR2 from the germline V gene are MDHEN and SYDVKM. The CDR3 spans 14 residues. The CDR3 region has the DNA TGTGCCAGCAGTTTAGCGGGAGGGCCTAATGAGCAGTTCTTC. Translation gives CASSLAGGPNEQFF.

The gene calls are TRBV27 and TRBJ2-3; 9 bases agree with TRBD1. The CDR3 spans 17 residues. J was trimmed by 11 bases and V by 0 bases; bases with no gene match: 15. CDR1 is MNHEY and CDR2 is SMNVEV in the germline V gene (reference sequence). The DNA for the CDR3 is TGTGCCAGCAGTTTATCGGGGGGACAGGGTAATTTTTTAGGGCAGTATTTT. Translation gives CASSLSGGQGNFLGQYF.

The chain is built from TRBV9 and TRBJ2-5; no definite D call. Deletions cut 4 bases from V and 5 bases from J, with 6 bases between. From germline, CDR1 is SGDLS and CDR2 YYNGEE. This CDR3 is built from 11 residues. CDR3 region: CASSSEETQYF. The CDR3 DNA is TGTGCCAGCAGCTCTGAGGAGACCCAGTACTTC.

The V and J genes are TRBV6-1 and TRBJ2-1, with TRBD1 identical over 10 bases. V was pared by 3 bases and J by 3 bases, with 11 bases of the junction left unmatched. There are 18 residues in the CDR3. The V gene's germline CDR1 is MNHNS and CDR2 SASEGT. Written as DNA, the CDR3 is TGTGCCAGCAGTGACCATAACCGGGACAGGGGACACTACAATGAGCAGTTCTTC. This translates into CASSDHNRDRGHYNEQFF.

The gene calls are TRBV29-1 and TRBJ1-4; 7 bases agree with TRBD1. CDR3 length: 13 amino acids. The ends lost 4 bases at V and 7 bases at J; junction bases unmatched: 6. Germline CDR1 SQVTM, CDR2 ANQGSEA. The CDR3 DNA reads as TGCAGCGTTGCAGACAGGGCGGCTGAAAAACTGTTTTTT. This codes for CSVADRAAEKLFF.

The J gene is TRBJ1-4, the V gene TRBV11-2; D not resolved. The CDR3 length is 15 residues. Germline values: CDR1 SGHAT, CDR2 FQNNGV. V lost 6 bases and J lost 5, with 16 bases in between. CDR3 nucleotide sequence: TGTGCCAGCAGTCCGAGGGATAGGAGGAATGAAAAACTGTTTTTT. It translates to CASSPRDRRNEKLFF.

The V call is TRBV10-3, the J call TRBJ2-5, with no clear D. Trimming pared 0 bases from V and 5 bases from J, leaving 7 bases between. Germline CDR1 is ENHRY and CDR2 is SYGVKD. The length of the CDR3 is 13 residues. The CDR3 nucleotides read TGTGCCATCAGTGAGTCGAACTTCGAGACCCAGTACTTC. Amino acid sequence: CAISESNFETQYF.

This rearrangement joins TRBV5-1 to TRBJ2-6; 7 positions agree with TRBD1. Germline V lookup: CDR1 SGHRS, CDR2 YFSETQ. Trimming removed 4 bases from V and 2 bases from J; junction bases left unmatched: 6. The CDR3 consists of 16 residues. CDR3: CASSSRQGPGANVLTF. The CDR3 bases are TGCGCCAGCAGCAGTCGACAGGGCCCTGGGGCCAACGTCCTGACTTTC.

This clone has just one count. The rearrangement links TRBV6-5 to TRBJ2-7, with a weak D call TRBD1 (5 bases). Trimming shortened V by 6 bases and J by 0 bases, and 12 bases separated the two germline ends. This CDR3 has 14 residues. Looked up from germline, CDR1 is MNHEY and CDR2 is SVGAGI. The CDR3 nucleotides read TGTGCCAGCAGACTCGCCCAGGGCTCCTACGAGCAGTACTTC. It translates to CASRLAQGSYEQYF.